This T cell receptor (beta chain) was recovered during a study of lymphopenia after photon versus proton radiotherapy. V lost 5 bases and J lost 1, with 14 bases in between. This CDR3 is 15 amino acids long. The germline CDR1 and CDR2 sequences are MDHEN and SYDVKM. Turning to this clone: The antigen is not known.

Libraries were prepared by immunoSEQ multiplex PCR; TCRdb keeps only in-frame clonotypes and omits some of them. The sample holds approximately 25,000 clones, roughly 87% seen once. Study-level results: Proton therapy kept repertoires fairly stable, unlike photons, which gained effector/memory cells. A bigger post-nadir fall in TCR diversity correlated inversely with survival time in deceased patients.

The material was peripheral blood, obtained from a patient treated with photon-based radiotherapy. The TCR comes from a man aged 50 to 59 with gastric cancer. The chain employs TRBV28 and TRBJ1-1, with a tentative D call TRBD1 (6 bases). The CDR3 spells CASSRTGWRNTEAFF. The CDR3 DNA is TGTGCCAGCAGTAGAACAGGGTGGCGGAACACTGAAGCTTTCTTT.